These 12 T cell receptor delta chains were all obtained from the same sample, sequenced in a study of γδ T cells in repeated Plasmodium falciparum infection. Flow sorting of PBMC yielded separate Vgamma9/Vdelta2+ and Vdelta2-negative gammadelta T cell populations for bulk repertoire analysis. TCRdb re-called the multiplex PCR reads via CATT. The sample shows around 89,000 delta-chain clones, about 1.5% of them seen only once. The sequenced sample consisted of gamma-delta T cells from blood. The receptors here all came from a pool of human donors (malaria-infected and uninfected, not separated).

This clone appeared a few times. A far bigger clonotype differs at one base, so this is likely a read error. Other DNA sequences in the same sample also yield this CDR3. The chain joins TRDV2 to TRDJ1, with D unresolved. CDR1 and CDR2 from the germline V gene are GEAIGNYY and EKD. The CDR3 runs 17 residues. V shed 0 bases and J shed 0 bases, with 16 bases lying between them. For the CDR3, the DNA is TGTGCCTGTGACACCGTGTCATCTCCGGGGTACACCGATAAACTCATCTTT. It translates to CACDTVSSPGYTDKLIF.

Points on this clone: Translating this DNA gives a protein that differs at residue 5 from the TCRdb one, which belongs to a much larger clone; a read error is likely, and the protein shown is this translation. V is TRDV1 and J is TRDJ1; D is perhaps TRDD2 or TRDD3 (8 bases each). The J gene, absent from TCRdb, was called here by matching the DNA to germline. CDR1 and CDR2 (germline): TSWWSYY, QGS. The V end was cut by 5 bases, the J end by 0 bases, with 37 bases between. There are 23 residues in the CDR3. The CDR3 nucleotides read TGTGCTCTTGGGAGTACCAGGGCTTCCTACGTCCAACTGGGGGTTCTACACACCGATAAACTCATCTTT. Amino acid sequence: CALGSTRASYVQLGVLHTDKLIF.

The chain recombines TRDV2 with TRDJ2; 11 nucleotides line up with TRDD3. Germline matching of the DNA provided the J gene here, since TCRdb leaves it blank. The CDR3 is 16 residues long. Germline V gene sequence: CDR1 GEAIGNYY, CDR2 EKD. V was pared by 4 bases and J by 2 bases, with 5 bases of the junction left unmatched. In DNA form, the CDR3 reads TGTGCCTGTGATTACTGGGGGATAAGGTTGACAGCACAACTCTTCTTT. Its translation is CACDYWGIRLTAQLFF.

A remark on this clone: The protein that TCRdb holds for this DNA derives from a much larger clone and differs from the translated DNA at residue 15, which likely indicates a read error; the protein shown here is translated from the DNA. J is TRDJ1 and V is TRDV1; 13 bases match TRDD3. No J gene was available from TCRdb, and it was assigned here by a germline match of the DNA. This CDR3 is built from 24 residues. The V segment lost 3 bases and the J segment 2 bases; nucleotides outside the gene matches: 27. In germline, CDR1 is TSWWSYY, CDR2 QGS. The CDR3 loop reads CALGDCIPTWYWGIRLSQTDKLIF. For the CDR3, the DNA is TGTGCTCTTGGGGACTGTATTCCTACGTGGTACTGGGGGATACGGCTGTCCCAAACCGATAAACTCATCTTT.

A few counts support this clone. The protein TCRdb lists belongs to a much larger clone and differs from this DNA's translation at residue 17, which points to a read error; the protein shown is made from the DNA. The chain couples TRDV1 to TRDJ1; 9 bases align to TRDD3. The CDR3 sequence is 21 residues long. Looked up from germline, CDR1 is TSWWSYY and CDR2 is QGS. The CDR3 here is CALGERPFFPLLLGDTGKLIF. DNA of the CDR3: TGTGCTCTTGGGGAACGGCCCTTTTTCCCACTTTTACTGGGGGACACCGGTAAACTCATCTTT.

Note on this clone: The TCRdb record carries a much larger clone's protein, which differs from this DNA's translation at residue 8; a read error is the likely cause, and the protein listed here is the DNA translation. The chain links TRDV2 to TRDJ1, with TRDD3 matching over 12 bases. TCRdb carries no J gene annotation; the J gene was assigned here by matching the DNA with germline. The V and J ends lost 2 bases and 2 bases, in that order; junction bases with no gene match: 17. The CDR3 runs to 20 residues. Germline V gives CDR1 GEAIGNYY, CDR2 EKD. This CDR3 is CACDKLGSGLGDTPTDKLIF. The DNA for the CDR3 is TGTGCCTGTGACAAACTAGGCAGCGGACTGGGGGATACCCCTACCGATAAACTCATCTTT.

This clone showed up many times. A far larger clone differs by one base, so this is likely a read error. Other DNA sequences from this sample encode an identical CDR3 as well. The V gene is TRDV2, the J gene TRDJ1, with D unresolved. CDR3 length: 16 amino acids. Germline loops: CDR1 GEAIGNYY, CDR2 EKD. CDR3 coding DNA: TGTGCCTGTGACACAGGCGAAGGACCCACCACCGACAAACTCATCTTT. It yields the protein CACDTGEGPTTDKLIF.

Concerning this clone itself: A read error is the likely source, as a far larger clone sits one nucleotide away. The same CDR3 is also encoded by other DNA sequences in this sample. The chain recombines TRDV1 with TRDJ1; maybe TRDD2 (5 bases). The J gene is not listed in TCRdb, so it was assigned here from a DNA match to germline. V dropped 3 bases and J dropped 0 bases, with 23 bases sitting between them. The CDR3 consists of 19 residues. The V gene's germline CDR1 is TSWWSYY and CDR2 QGS. CDR3 loop: CALGDPSPFGRGYTDKLIF. As DNA, the CDR3 is TGTGCTCTTGGGGACCCAAGTCCCTTCGGGAGGGGTTACACCGATAAACTCATCTTT.

For this clone: TCRdb's protein, taken from a much larger clone, differs from this DNA's translation at residue 7, likely owing to a read error; the protein displayed comes from the DNA. The rearrangement links TRDV1 to TRDJ1; possible D gene TRDD2, 6 bases. This CDR3 has 19 residues. V lost 4 bases and J lost 0, with 24 bases in between. The germline V gene has CDR1 TSWWSYY and CDR2 QGS. The CDR3 protein is CALGGACFLRAEYTDKLIF. In nucleotides, the CDR3 is TGTGCTCTTGGGGGAGCCTGCTTCCTGAGGGCAGAATACACCGATAAACTCATCTTT.

A word on this clone: For this DNA, TCRdb reports the protein of a much larger clone, which diverges at residue 12, most likely from a read error; the protein presented here is translated directly from the DNA. CDR3 bases: TGTGCCTGTGACACATGGGGGATTTCCTCCTGGGGCACCCGACAGATGTTTTTC. This codes for CACDTWGISSWGTRQMFF. The gene calls are TRDV2 and TRDJ3, with 8 bases fitting TRDD3. Germline values: CDR1 GEAIGNYY, CDR2 EKD. The CDR3 has 18 residues.

As concerns this clone: The mismatch at residue 3 between this DNA's translation and the TCRdb protein of a much larger clone likely reflects a read error; the protein shown is translated from the DNA. The genes are TRDV1 and TRDJ1; 13 nucleotides match TRDD3. Assignment of the J gene here rests on matching the DNA to germline, because TCRdb gives none. The V gene's germline CDR1 is TSWWSYY and CDR2 QGS. The CDR3 consists of 23 residues. The CDR3 here is CAPGEYLLPRITGGYAYTDKLIF. CDR3 coding DNA: TGTGCTCCTGGGGAATACCTCCTCCCCCGAATTACTGGGGGATACGCGTACACCGATAAACTCATCTTT.

This clone was seen a few times. This probably arose from a read error, given a far larger clone one base away. This sample also contains other DNA sequences that code for the same CDR3. CDR3 loop: CACDTGTSGESYTDKLIF. As DNA, the CDR3 is TGTGCCTGTGACACCGGGACGTCTGGGGAGTCGTACACCGATAAACTCATCTTT. The rearrangement joins TRDV2 to TRDJ1; TRDD3 is a possible D gene (6 bases). Trimming removed 0 bases at V and 0 bases at J, with 19 bases between. The CDR3 spans 18 residues. The germline gives CDR1 GEAIGNYY, CDR2 EKD.